This is a list of T cell receptor beta chains from one sample in a study of CD8 T cells in ankylosing spondylitis. TCRdb fed the 5' RACE reads into MiXCR, producing one record per CDR3 protein. The table shows under 250,000 distinct CDR3 sequences, with 32% occurring only once. Material: blood, either unsorted or a sorted T cell fraction (not recorded which). Receptors originate from a male donor with ankylosing spondylitis or in good health (not recorded which). The CDR3 runs from the conserved cysteine through the conserved F or W. Fields, in order: D gene, J gene, clone size, V gene, CDR3 DNA, CDR3 protein. D genes are given only for firm matches. Not all rows give a size; the values are once, few, many and, for expanded clones, a class.

NA TRBJ1-2 NA TRBV15 TGTGCCACCAGTACGAACCGGGTGGACTATGGCTACACCTTC CATSTNRVDYGYTF
NA TRBJ2-1 NA TRBV29-1 TGCAGCGTTGAGGGCCCGGGCAATGAGCAGTTCTTC CSVEGPGNEQFF
NA TRBJ1-4 few TRBV5-1 TGCGCCAGCAGCTTGGGGACAGTTCAAACCGGCGAAAAACTGTTTTTT CASSLGTVQTGEKLFF
NA TRBJ1-5 NA TRBV21-1 TGTGCCAGCAGCAACAAAGGGAACCAAAGGGTCCAGCCCCAGCATTTT CASSNKGNQRVQPQHF
NA TRBJ2-3 NA TRBV15 TGTGCCACCAGCGATGGGACTGGTCCCTCGGGGGATACGCAGTATTTT CATSDGTGPSGDTQYF
NA TRBJ1-5 NA TRBV20-1 TGCAGTGCTAGCTTCATCGGAGGGCAGCCCCAGCATTTT CSASFIGGQPQHF
NA TRBJ2-3 NA TRBV12-3/TRBV12-4 TGTGCCAGCAGTTTTTCCTTTGATACGCAGTATTTT CASSFSFDTQYF
TRBD1 TRBJ2-3 NA TRBV19 TGTGCCAGTAGTACCCACAGGGGCCCAGATACGCAGTATTTT CASSTHRGPDTQYF
TRBD1 TRBJ1-6 NA TRBV20-1 TGCAGTGCTAGACAAGGACAGGGGGCCGGTTCACCCCTCCACTTT CSARQGQGAGSPLHF
TRBD1 TRBJ2-7 NA TRBV12-3/TRBV12-4 TGTGCCAGCAGCCATGGGACAGCCCTCTACGAGCAGTACTTC CASSHGTALYEQYF
TRBD1 TRBJ2-3 NA TRBV2 TGTGCCACCAAACCTCAGGGGGTTACGGATACGCAGTATTTT CATKPQGVTDTQYF
TRBD2 TRBJ2-7 few TRBV11-2 TGTGCCAGCAGATCCGCACTAGCGATCTACGAGCAGTACTTC CASRSALAIYEQYF
TRBD1 TRBJ2-5 NA TRBV5-1 TGCGCCAGCAGCTGGGGGACAGCTCAAGAGACCCAGTACTTC CASSWGTAQETQYF
NA TRBJ2-2 NA TRBV4-1 TGCGCCAGCAGCCAAGGGCCGGGGGCGGGGGAGCTGTTTTTT CASSQGPGAGELFF
NA TRBJ1-4 NA TRBV7-6 TGTGCCAGCAGCCCAGTCGGGGCGGAGGTTGAAAAACTGTTTTTT CASSPVGAEVEKLFF
NA TRBJ2-7 NA TRBV12-3/TRBV12-4 TGTGCCAGCAGTTACATCCAGGGCGAGCAGTACTTC CASSYIQGEQYF
TRBD1 TRBJ2-7 few TRBV6-5 TGTGCCAGCAGTTACACCGGACAGGGAACCGAGCAGTACTTC CASSYTGQGTEQYF
NA TRBJ2-1 few TRBV20-1 TGCAGTGCTAGATCCAGCGAGACGTACAATGAGCAGTTCTTC CSARSSETYNEQFF
TRBD2 TRBJ2-5 NA TRBV6-5 TGTGCCAGCAGTTACTCGAGCCAGCGGGGGAGGGTAGAGACCCAGTACTTC CASSYSSQRGRVETQYF
NA TRBJ1-4 NA TRBV4-2 TGTGCCAGCAGAAGCGATGGGTGGCCCACAACTAATGAAAAACTGTTTTTT CASRSDGWPTTNEKLFF
TRBD2 TRBJ2-7 once TRBV6-5 TGTGCCAGCCATACGGGGGGGTACGAGCAGTACTTC CASHTGGYEQYF
NA TRBJ1-1 NA TRBV29-1 TGCAGCGTCTTGCTTTTGAACACTGAAGCTTTCTTT CSVLLLNTEAFF
TRBD2 TRBJ2-7 NA TRBV3-1 TGTGCCAGCAGCCGCCGGGAGGCCAACGAGCAGTACTTC CASSRREANEQYF
NA TRBJ2-3 few TRBV5-1 TGCGCCAGCAGCTTGGCCCCAGGGGCAGATACGCAGTATTTT CASSLAPGADTQYF
TRBD2 TRBJ2-3 many TRBV5-1 TGCGCCAGCAGCTTGATAAGCGGGACGAGCACAGATACGCAGTATTTT CASSLISGTSTDTQYF
NA TRBJ2-1 few TRBV12-3/TRBV12-4 TGTGCCAGCAGTTCCTATATTCTCCCGGGCAATGAGCAGTTCTTC CASSSYILPGNEQFF
NA TRBJ1-6 NA TRBV28 TGTGCCAGCGAATCCAGTGAGGATCCTTCACCCCTCCACTTT CASESSEDPSPLHF
NA TRBJ1-1 NA TRBV4-1 TGCGCCAGCAACCAATACGGGGGGTTAGAAAGCACTGAAGCTTTCTTT CASNQYGGLESTEAFF
TRBD1 TRBJ2-1 many TRBV29-1 TGCAGCTTAGGAACCGGGACAGGGGCTGAGCAGTTCTTC CSLGTGTGAEQFF
NA TRBJ2-5 many TRBV12-3/TRBV12-4 TGTGCCAGCAGTTCAAGGGACCTAGGGACCCAGTACTTC CASSSRDLGTQYF
TRBD2 TRBJ2-1 few TRBV20-1 TGCAGTGCCAGGGGACTAGAGTCCAAGCAAGGCGATGAGCAGTTCTTC CSARGLESKQGDEQFF
NA TRBJ2-2 NA TRBV20-1 TGCAGTGCTAGATTCGTGGAGGTGAACACCGGGGAGCTGTTTTTT CSARFVEVNTGELFF
TRBD1 TRBJ2-7 NA TRBV4-1 TGCGCCAGCAGCCAACAACCGGGACAGGAATACGAGCAGTACTTC CASSQQPGQEYEQYF
TRBD2 TRBJ2-7 NA TRBV12-3/TRBV12-4 TGTGCCAGCAGTGGACTAGCGGGGGTAGACGAGCAGTACTTC CASSGLAGVDEQYF
NA TRBJ2-3 few TRBV19 TGTGCCAGTAGTATACCTCCCACAGATACGCAGTATTTT CASSIPPTDTQYF
NA TRBJ2-5 NA TRBV7-8 TGTGCCAGCAGCTTCCTTGGTTCTCGCCAAGAGACCCAGTACTTC CASSFLGSRQETQYF
NA TRBJ2-3 NA TRBV27 TGTGCCAGCAGTTTAACCGGAGGGGGACTTACGCAGTATTTT CASSLTGGGLTQYF
TRBD1 TRBJ2-1 few TRBV10-3 TGTGCCATCAGTGTAAGGGACAGGGGAAACAATGAGCAGTTCTTC CAISVRDRGNNEQFF
NA TRBJ2-7 NA TRBV28 TGTGCCAGCAGTCCGACGACCGACGAGCAGTACTTC CASSPTTDEQYF
NA TRBJ2-1 NA TRBV29-1 TGCAGCGTTGAAATATGGGGGGGCCGTAGTGAGCAGTTCTTC CSVEIWGGRSEQFF
NA TRBJ2-7 NA TRBV29-1 TGCAGCGTTGCCCTGAGGGTAGGCCACGAGCAGTACTTC CSVALRVGHEQYF
TRBD2 TRBJ2-1 NA TRBV7-9 TGTGCCAGCAGCACCGTAGCGGGGCAGAGCTCCTACAATGAGCAGTTCTTC CASSTVAGQSSYNEQFF
NA TRBJ2-5 few TRBV3-1 TGTGCCAGCAGCCAAGTGAAGGGCCAAGAGACCCAGTACTTC CASSQVKGQETQYF
NA TRBJ2-2 NA TRBV6-1 TGTGCCAGCAGCCCCTTGGAGGGAACCTGGGAGCTGTTTTTT CASSPLEGTWELFF
TRBD2 TRBJ2-3 few TRBV5-1 TGCGCCAGCAGCTTCGTGGGACTAGCTGGAGATACGCAGTATTTT CASSFVGLAGDTQYF
TRBD2 TRBJ2-3 few TRBV12-3/TRBV12-4 TGTGCCAGCACCCCACATAGCGGGGGGGACACAGATACGCAGTATTTT CASTPHSGGDTDTQYF
NA TRBJ2-2 few TRBV7-2 TGTGCCAGCAGCACCCGGGACGCGGCCGGGGAGCTGTTTTTT CASSTRDAAGELFF
NA TRBJ1-1 few TRBV7-2 TGTGCCAGCAGCTTAGCCTTTAGGGTTCGCACTGAAGCTTTCTTT CASSLAFRVRTEAFF